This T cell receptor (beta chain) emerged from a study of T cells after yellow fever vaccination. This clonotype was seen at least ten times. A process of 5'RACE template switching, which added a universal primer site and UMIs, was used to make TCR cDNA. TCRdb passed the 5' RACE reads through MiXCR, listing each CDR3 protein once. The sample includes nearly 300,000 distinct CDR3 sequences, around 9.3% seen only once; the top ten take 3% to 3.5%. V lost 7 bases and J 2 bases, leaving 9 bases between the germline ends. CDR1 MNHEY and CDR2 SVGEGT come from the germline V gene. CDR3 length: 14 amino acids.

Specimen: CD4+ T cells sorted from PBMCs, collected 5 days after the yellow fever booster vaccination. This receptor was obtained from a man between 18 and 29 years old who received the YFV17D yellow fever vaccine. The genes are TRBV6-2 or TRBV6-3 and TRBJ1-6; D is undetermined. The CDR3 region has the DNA TGTGCCAGCACGCGAGAGACCTATAATTCACCCCTCCACTTT. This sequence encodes CASTRETYNSPLHF.